A selection of T cell receptor beta chains follows, all from one sample in a study of OX40 agonist ivuxolimab in advanced cancers. Sequencing was performed with immunoSEQ multiplex PCR; in TCRdb, only in-frame clones are kept and a portion is missing. The sample has tens of thousands of clones, about 90% seen once. This material consisted of CD4+ or CD8+ T cells sorted from blood, taken in a trial of the OX40 agonist ivuxolimab. The receptors here all came from an adult with an advanced solid tumor such as melanoma, head and neck, liver or kidney cancer. Both conserved end residues are part of each CDR3. The order of the fields is clone size, J gene, V gene, D gene, CDR3 protein, CDR3 DNA. The D gene is left open where the match is weak. Not all rows give a size; the values are once, few, many and, for expanded clones, a class.

NA,TRBJ1-5,TRBV10-2,NA,CASSVGPLSNQPQHF,TGCGCCAGCAGTGTGGGACCGCTTAGCAATCAGCCCCAGCATTTT
NA,TRBJ1-1,TRBV9,NA,CASSEYVTLAEAFF,TGTGCCAGCAGCGAGTACGTGACTTTAGCTGAAGCTTTCTTT
NA,TRBJ2-7,TRBV28,TRBD1,CASRSPQGARDEQYF,TGTGCCAGCAGGTCGCCTCAGGGGGCCCGGGACGAGCAGTACTTC
NA,TRBJ2-1,TRBV18,TRBD1,CASSSMDRALMNEQFF,TGTGCCAGCTCTTCCATGGACAGGGCTTTAATGAATGAGCAGTTCTTC
NA,TRBJ1-1,TRBV27,NA,CASSFRGNTEAFF,TGTGCCAGCAGTTTTAGAGGGAACACTGAAGCTTTCTTT
NA,TRBJ1-6,TRBV11-2,TRBD1,CASSRGGTGAFNSPLHF,TGTGCCAGCAGCCGGGGGGGGACAGGGGCGTTTAATTCACCCCTCCACTTT
NA,TRBJ2-2,TRBV13,TRBD2,CASSLSWRGDTGELFF,TGTGCCAGCAGCTTATCGTGGCGGGGGGACACCGGGGAGCTGTTTTTT
NA,TRBJ1-6,TRBV6-5,NA,CASSWGGHSPLHF,TGTGCCAGCAGTTGGGGCGGACATTCACCCCTCCACTTT
once,TRBJ2-4,TRBV25-1,NA,CASSEVGAKNIQYF,TGTGCCAGCAGTGAGGTGGGGGCCAAAAACATTCAGTACTTC
NA,TRBJ1-2,TRBV20-1,NA,CSASDSGGYTF,TGCAGTGCTAGTGACAGCGGCGGCTACACCTTC
NA,TRBJ1-1,TRBV12-5,TRBD1,CASGLGQGVEAFF,TGTGCTAGTGGCCTGGGACAGGGTGTCGAAGCTTTCTTT
few,TRBJ1-1,TRBV9,NA,CASSVDSGNTEAFF,TGTGCCAGCAGCGTAGATTCGGGGAACACTGAAGCTTTCTTT
NA,TRBJ2-7,TRBV2,NA,CASSITGIEQYF,TGTGCCAGCAGTATTACAGGGATCGAGCAGTACTTC
once,TRBJ1-6,TRBV6-5,NA,CASNPVGGENSPLHF,TGTGCCAGCAATCCCGTCGGGGGGGAAAATTCACCCCTCCACTTT
once,TRBJ1-2,TRBV6-5,NA,CASSKTVLYGYTF,TGTGCCAGCAGTAAGACAGTTCTCTATGGCTACACCTTC
NA,TRBJ2-1,TRBV5-1,NA,CASSLVPADSNEQFF,TGCGCCAGCAGCTTGGTTCCGGCGGATAGCAATGAGCAGTTCTTC
few,TRBJ1-1,TRBV6-5,NA,CASSYSIGRDTEAFF,TGTGCCAGCAGTTACTCGATCGGGCGGGACACTGAAGCTTTCTTT
NA,TRBJ2-2,TRBV2,TRBD2,CASTLAGGIIGELFF,TGTGCCAGCACGCTAGCGGGGGGGATAATAGGGGAGCTGTTTTTT
NA,TRBJ1-2,TRBV14,NA,CASSPPGIYGYTF,TGTGCCAGCAGCCCCCCCGGGATCTATGGCTACACCTTC
NA,TRBJ2-2,TRBV10-2,TRBD2,CASSGVAGGRDGELFF,TGCGCCAGCAGTGGGGTAGCGGGGGGGCGTGACGGGGAGCTGTTTTTT
NA,TRBJ2-1,TRBV4-2,NA,CASSPRRAEDNEQFF,TGTGCCAGCAGCCCAAGGAGGGCGGAAGACAATGAGCAGTTCTTC
NA,TRBJ2-1,TRBV4-2,TRBD2,CASRESGGAEYNEQFF,TGTGCCAGCAGAGAGAGCGGGGGGGCAGAGTACAATGAGCAGTTCTTC
NA,TRBJ2-1,TRBV19,NA,CASDEGRDLRPHNEQFF,TGTGCCAGTGACGAGGGCAGGGACCTACGACCACACAATGAGCAGTTCTTC
NA,TRBJ2-3,TRBV4-1,NA,CASSQDAVLDTQYF,TGCGCCAGCAGCCAAGACGCGGTTTTAGATACGCAGTATTTT
NA,TRBJ2-5,TRBV9,NA,CASSPQGRETQYF,TGTGCCAGCAGCCCGCAGGGGCGGGAGACCCAGTACTTC
once,TRBJ2-5,TRBV27,NA,CASRPNSWGRETQETQYF,TGTGCCAGCAGACCAAATTCGTGGGGCAGAGAAACACAAGAGACCCAGTACTTC
NA,TRBJ2-2,TRBV27,NA,CASKVRLPSTGELFF,TGTGCCAGCAAGGTTAGGTTACCGAGCACCGGGGAGCTGTTTTTT
NA,TRBJ1-2,TRBV5-4,NA,CASSLGGMENYGYTF,TGTGCCAGCAGCTTGGGAGGGATGGAGAACTATGGCTACACCTTC
NA,TRBJ1-2,TRBV19,NA,CASSIGRGSYGYTF,TGTGCCAGTAGTATAGGGCGGGGTTCCTATGGCTACACCTTC
NA,TRBJ2-1,TRBV19,NA,CASSTGTYNEQFF,TGTGCCAGTTCTACAGGGACCTACAATGAGCAGTTCTTC
NA,TRBJ1-6,TRBV7-8,TRBD1,CASSLGQGNNSPLHF,TGTGCCAGCAGCCTCGGACAGGGAAATAATTCACCCCTCCACTTT
few,TRBJ2-1,TRBV5-5,TRBD2,CASSLTLALEQFF,TGTGCCAGCAGCCTCACACTAGCGCTCGAGCAGTTCTTC
NA,TRBJ2-5,TRBV11-2,TRBD2,CASSPRAGAQETQYF,TGTGCCAGCAGCCCCCGAGCGGGGGCCCAAGAGACCCAGTACTTC
NA,TRBJ2-1,TRBV9,NA,CASSVTDSSYNEQFF,TGTGCCAGCAGCGTAACAGACAGCTCCTACAATGAGCAGTTCTTC
NA,TRBJ2-5,TRBV7-6,NA,CASSLESVQETQYF,TGTGCCAGCAGCTTAGAAAGCGTCCAAGAGACCCAGTACTTC
few,TRBJ1-5,TRBV2,NA,CASRADVVQHF,TGTGCCAGCAGAGCGGACGTAGTGCAGCATTTT
NA,TRBJ1-1,TRBV6-1,NA,CASSPRQVEAFF,TGTGCCAGCAGTCCCCGACAGGTTGAAGCTTTCTTT
NA,TRBJ2-2,TRBV6-5,TRBD2,CASEAGGAVTGELFF,TGTGCCAGCGAGGCGGGGGGGGCCGTCACCGGGGAGCTGTTTTTT
NA,TRBJ2-3,TRBV11-2,TRBD2,CASSPRLAGGFTDTQYF,TGTGCCAGCAGCCCTCGACTAGCGGGGGGGTTCACAGATACGCAGTATTTT
NA,TRBJ1-5,TRBV19,NA,CASSEGMGNQPQHF,TGTGCCAGCTCAGAGGGAATGGGTAATCAGCCCCAGCATTTT
NA,TRBJ1-2,TRBV4-1,NA,CASSQDIGTRGYGYTF,TGCGCCAGCAGCCAAGATATTGGGACGAGGGGTTATGGCTACACCTTC
NA,TRBJ2-2,TRBV15,NA,CATSRALGSGAGELFF,TGTGCCACCAGCAGAGCTTTAGGCAGCGGCGCCGGGGAGCTGTTTTTT
NA,TRBJ1-4,TRBV7-2,NA,CASSLRRGTNEKLFF,TGTGCCAGCAGCTTAAGAAGGGGAACTAATGAAAAACTGTTTTTT
NA,TRBJ1-2,TRBV7-8,TRBD1,CASSSGGQGRRRGYGYTF,TGTGCCAGCAGCTCAGGGGGGCAGGGACGCCGCCGTGGCTATGGCTACACCTTC
NA,TRBJ1-1,TRBV2,NA,CASSGGPRGTEAFF,TGTGCCAGCAGTGGGGGCCCTCGGGGCACTGAAGCTTTCTTT
NA,TRBJ2-6,TRBV19,NA,CASSIALTAPGANVLTF,TGTGCCAGTAGTATAGCCCTGACAGCTCCTGGGGCCAACGTCCTGACTTTC
NA,TRBJ2-7,TRBV11-1,NA,CASSRLLYEQYF,TGTGCCAGCAGCCGGCTACTCTACGAGCAGTACTTC
NA,TRBJ1-4,TRBV5-1,TRBD1,CASSDRTGSNEKLFF,TGCGCCAGCAGCGATCGGACAGGCTCTAATGAAAAACTGTTTTTT
NA,TRBJ1-5,TRBV29-1,NA,CSVGGHSNQPQHF,TGCAGCGTTGGGGGGCATAGCAATCAGCCCCAGCATTTT
NA,TRBJ2-1,TRBV7-8,NA,CASSLKTWSYNEQFF,TGTGCCAGCAGCTTAAAGACTTGGTCCTACAATGAGCAGTTCTTC
few,TRBJ2-3,TRBV18,NA,CASSPRGVPDTQYF,TGTGCCAGCTCACCCCGGGGCGTCCCAGATACGCAGTATTTT
NA,TRBJ2-3,TRBV6-5,NA,CASSDWEEDTQYF,TGTGCCAGCAGTGATTGGGAGGAGGATACGCAGTATTTT